The 19 T cell receptor beta chains below all came from one sample that was sequenced in a study of T cells after yellow fever vaccination. TCRdb re-analysed the 5' RACE reads in MiXCR, keeping a single row per CDR3 protein. The sample contains 29,000 or so distinct CDR3 sequences, over 4.5% of which appear only once. The sample in question was CD8+ T cells sorted from PBMCs, obtained 10 days after the yellow fever booster vaccination. Receptors were obtained from a young man who received the YFV17D yellow fever vaccine.

V gene TRBV12-3 or TRBV12-4 combines with J gene TRBJ2-1, with 12 bases aligning to TRBD2. V lost 6 bases to trimming and J lost 6 bases; unmatched junction nucleotides: 15. CDR3 size: 18 residues. CDR3 residues: CASSATSGSHKRGNEQFF. CDR3 nucleotides: TGTGCCAGCAGCGCGACTAGCGGGAGCCATAAACGCGGCAATGAGCAGTTCTTC.

At least ten counts were recorded for this clonotype. The CDR3 bases are TGTGCCAGCAGCCCTAGCCCCCACAGGGTTGGAGAGACCCAGTACTTC. Its protein is CASSPSPHRVGETQYF. This sequence joins TRBV27 and TRBJ2-5; possibly TRBD1 for D (6 bases). This CDR3 has 16 amino acids. The V and J ends lost 6 bases and 4 bases respectively, with 21 bases between them. Germline V CDR1 and CDR2: MNHEY, SMNVEV (reference sequence).

This clonotype came up many times. This chain's CDR3 is CSVRLSPYEQYF. The CDR3 DNA reads TGCAGCGTCAGGTTGAGTCCCTACGAGCAGTACTTC. The chain couples TRBV29-1 to TRBJ2-7; no firm D call. The V and J ends lost 6 bases and 2 bases respectively, with 11 bases between them. Looked up from germline, CDR1 is SQVTM and CDR2 is ANQGSEA. The CDR3 is 12 amino acids.

This chain joins TRBV12-3 or TRBV12-4 and TRBJ1-5, with D uncertain. The CDR3 totals 13 residues. The V end was cut by 6 bases, the J end by 0 bases, with 6 bases between. The CDR3 DNA is TGTGCCAGCAGCCGGGATAGCAATCAGCCCCAGCATTTT. It encodes CASSRDSNQPQHF.

This clonotype appeared many times. The genes are TRBV7-9 and TRBJ2-1, with 12 bases lining up with TRBD2. CDR1 and CDR2 from the germline V gene are SEHNR and FQNEAQ (reference sequence). The CDR3 contains 14 residues. Losses at the gene ends were 3 bases for V and 10 bases for J; bases not matched to a gene: 4. The CDR3 protein is CASSFLAGGGEQFF. In nucleotides, the CDR3 is TGTGCCAGCAGCTTTCTAGCGGGAGGGGGCGAGCAGTTCTTC.

This clonotype was counted many times. The chain uses TRBV7-9 and TRBJ2-7, with 9 bases identical to TRBD1. The V and J ends lost 7 bases and 4 bases, in that order; junction bases with no gene match: 8. The V gene's germline CDR1 is SEHNR and CDR2 FQNEAQ (reference sequence). The CDR3 is 14 amino acids. The CDR3 is CASTGTGILYEQYF. In DNA form, the CDR3 reads TGTGCCAGCACAGGGACAGGGATCCTTTACGAGCAGTACTTC.

Many counts were recorded for this clonotype. J is TRBJ2-3 and V is TRBV7-9; 9 bases align to TRBD2. The CDR3 runs 15 residues. The germline CDR1 and CDR2 sequences are SEHNR and FQNEAQ (reference sequence). V lost 2 bases to trimming and J lost 2 bases; unmatched junction nucleotides: 2. This CDR3 is CASSLLAGHTDTQYF. DNA for the CDR3: TGTGCCAGCAGCTTACTAGCGGGGCACACAGATACGCAGTATTTT.

This clonotype was observed many times. The rearrangement uses TRBV30 and TRBJ2-1; D unclear. The CDR3 has 12 amino acids. Trimming took 3 bases from V and 10 from J, leaving 13 bases between them. Per germline, CDR1 GTSNPN and CDR2 SVGIG (reference sequence). Here the CDR3 DNA reads TGTGCCTGGAGCTCAGATTCGGACGAGCAGTTCTTC. It translates to CAWSSDSDEQFF.

There are many counts of this clonotype. The chain employs TRBV6-1 and TRBJ2-2; D may be TRBD1 or TRBD2 (5 bases each). This CDR3 is 16 amino acids long. The V and J ends lost 6 bases and 6 bases respectively, with 20 bases between them. Germline CDR1 is MNHNS and CDR2 is SASEGT. CDR3 nucleotides: TGTGCCAGCAGGGGGACGGCGGGCCTTCAGGCCGGGGAGCTGTTTTTT. This translates into CASRGTAGLQAGELFF.

There are many counts of this clonotype. This chain connects TRBV20-1 to TRBJ2-5, with D perhaps TRBD1 (5 bases). The CDR3 runs 15 residues. Germline V gives CDR1 DFQATT, CDR2 SNEGSKA (reference sequence). V lost 3 bases and J 1 base, leaving 15 bases between the germline ends. The CDR3 DNA reads as TGCAGTGCTAGTGTTATCGACAGATTCCAAGAGACCCAGTACTTC. This sequence encodes CSASVIDRFQETQYF.

This clonotype has at least ten counts. The genes are TRBV20-1 and TRBJ2-7; TRBD2 is a possible D gene (7 bases). Trimming took off 2 bases at V and 3 bases at J, with 17 bases between the two ends. Germline V lookup: CDR1 DFQATT, CDR2 SNEGSKA (reference sequence). CDR3 size: 15 residues. CDR3 region: CSARSGTRRDYEQYF. The CDR3 DNA is TGCAGTGCTAGAAGCGGGACAAGGAGAGACTACGAGCAGTACTTC.

Notes on this clonotype: A single base separates this from a much larger clone, so it may be a read error. The genes are TRBV5-1 and TRBJ2-2; 10 nucleotides align to TRBD1. This CDR3 has 17 residues. After removal of 7 bases from V and 3 bases from J, the junction contained 12 bases not matched to a gene. Germline CDR1 is SGHRS and CDR2 is YFSETQ. The CDR3 nucleotides are TGCGCCAGCGCCGACCGCCCGGGACAGGGGTACACCGGGGAGCTGTTTTTT. This gives the protein CASADRPGQGYTGELFF. Complete variable domain (other parts from reference TRBV5-1 and TRBJ2-2): KAGVTQTPRYLIKTRGQQVTLSCSPISGHRSVSWYQQTPGQGLQFLFEYFSETQRNKGNFPGRFSGRQFSNSRSEMNVSTLELGDSALYLCASADRPGQGYTGELFFGEGSRLTVL.

This clonotype occurred many times. This sequence joins TRBV6-5 and TRBJ1-5, with D hard to call. Trimming cost V 2 bases and J 1 base, with 3 bases left between them. Germline V gene lookup returns CDR1 MNHEY and CDR2 SVGAGI. This CDR3 comprises 13 residues. CDR3: CASSYESNQPQHF. CDR3 in DNA: TGTGCCAGCAGTTACGAAAGCAATCAGCCCCAGCATTTT.

This clonotype was recorded at least ten times. The J gene is TRBJ2-1, the V gene TRBV5-1; 8 bases are a match to TRBD2. V shed 4 bases and J 8 bases; nucleotides not matched to a gene: 17. This CDR3 region has 17 residues. Germline lookup yields CDR1 SGHRS and CDR2 YFSETQ. The CDR3 coding sequence is TGCGCCAGCAGCCACCTCGGCTACGGGAGGGCCCTCGATGAGCAGTTCTTC. Protein: CASSHLGYGRALDEQFF. The complete variable domain, with remaining parts taken from reference TRBV5-1 and TRBJ2-1, reads KAGVTQTPRYLIKTRGQQVTLSCSPISGHRSVSWYQQTPGQGLQFLFEYFSETQRNKGNFPGRFSGRQFSNSRSEMNVSTLELGDSALYLCASSHLGYGRALDEQFFGPGTRLTVL.

This clonotype was seen repeatedly, ten times or more. V and J are TRBV27 and TRBJ1-5, with a tentative D call TRBD1 (5 bases). The germline CDR1 and CDR2 sequences are MNHEY and SMNVEV (reference sequence). The CDR3 length is 15 residues. Trimming removed 2 bases at V and 6 bases at J, with 14 bases between. This CDR3 is CASSLGGDQSQPQHF. The CDR3 coding sequence is TGTGCCAGCAGTTTAGGAGGGGATCAATCTCAGCCCCAGCATTTT.

The table lists this clonotype with a few counts. The J gene is TRBJ2-1, the V gene TRBV2; no reliable D call. V gave up 0 bases and J gave up 8 bases, with 2 bases separating them. CDR3 length: 11 residues. CDR1 is SNHLY, CDR2 FYNNEI, per germline. For the CDR3, the DNA is TGTGCCAGCAGTGAAGCAGATGAGCAGTTCTTC. This codes for CASSEADEQFF.

The CDR3: CASSQTGGRDIQYF. CDR3 coding DNA: TGTGCCAGCAGCCAGACAGGCGGGAGGGACATTCAGTACTTC. The chain links TRBV6-1 to TRBJ2-4, with 9 positions matching TRBD2. The CDR3 has 14 amino acids. The trim removed 6 bases at V and 8 bases at J, leaving 8 bases unmatched. Germline values: CDR1 MNHNS, CDR2 SASEGT.

In its sample, this clonotype was seen many times. This chain links TRBV15 with TRBJ2-1; D might be TRBD2 (5 bases). The CDR3 consists of 14 residues. Trimming shortened V by 9 bases and J by 0 bases, and 12 bases separated the two germline ends. From germline, CDR1 is LNHNV and CDR2 YYDKDF (reference sequence). The CDR3: CATRAVSSYNEQFF. CDR3 nucleotides: TGTGCCACACGAGCGGTAAGCTCCTACAATGAGCAGTTCTTC.

This clonotype was seen at least ten times. The rearrangement links TRBV11-2 to TRBJ2-1; tentative D call: TRBD1 (6 bases). The CDR3 is 14 residues long. CDR1 and CDR2 from the germline V gene are SGHAT and FQNNGV. V was trimmed by 5 bases and J by 10 bases, leaving 18 bases between them. The CDR3 DNA follows: TGTGCCAGCAGCGAAGGACCCACAGGGCCGGAGCAGTTCTTC. Amino acids: CASSEGPTGPEQFF.